The T cell receptor (beta chain) described here comes from a study of naive and memory T cell subsets (dated by TCRdb to the late 2010s). Some background on the complete study: The study applied an open-source, UMI-based TCR alpha and beta sequencing pipeline to sorted naive and memory peripheral blood T cell subsets. The functional CMV T cell responses agreed completely with IgG serology results. RNA was DNase-treated and reverse transcribed with TCR constant-region primers, mostly using SuperScript III.

Separate amplification of TCR alpha and beta chain libraries was performed from the second PCR step onward. CMV status of each donor was established by measuring IFNgamma production from CD4+ T cells after fresh PBMCs were stimulated overnight with CMV viral lysate. CD4 T cells were positively selected using Miltenyi beads, after which CD8 T cells were positively selected from the CD4-negative fraction. After staining for CD3, CD4, CD8, CD45RA, CD27 and a live/dead dye, cells were sorted on a BD Aria II into four subsets based on CD45RA and CD27. Three healthy volunteers provided blood, and each donor's sample was split into CD4 and CD8 T cells and then further divided into four differentiation subsets. Around 130 ml of peripheral blood was taken from each donor, and PBMC were separated by density-gradient centrifugation on Ficoll-Paque PLUS. After sorting, cells were lysed in RLT buffer, RNA was extracted using a Qiagen RNeasy kit, and the extracted RNA was stored at -80 degrees C.

Concerning this clonotype itself: Its antigen has not been determined. Base qualities are not provided; no much larger clone lies one nucleotide away.

Study-level results and caveats: RNA-based TCR counts may be affected by expression changes linked to T cell activation and differentiation. TCR abundance followed a power law with an exponent that was different for naive and memory subsets but consistent across the three individuals. In both CD4 and CD8 cells, going from naive through CM, EM and EMRA, the Gini index went up while Shannon and inverse Simpson diversity went down. A few larger clonotypes were found in naive repertoires, especially CD8, and these larger clonotypes were possibly memory cells re-expressing CD45RA. The repertoire findings for the naive and memory subsets could not be validated against a ground truth because none was available. A clonotype was defined as a single alpha or beta chain sequence rather than as a paired alpha/beta receptor. After error correction, over 90% of naive TCR sequences appeared only once, giving much steeper abundance distributions than memory subsets.

Receptors were amplified or captured by UMI-ligation and nested PCR. The beta constant-region primer was an equimolar mix of two oligonucleotides covering both TRBC1 and TRBC2. A single-stranded oligonucleotide containing the SP2 primer and a 12-nucleotide UMI was joined to the 3' end of the cDNA by T4 RNA ligase 1. The ligated cDNA went through four rounds of PCR with nested alpha and beta constant-region primers together with the SP2 primer. The ligation reaction was incubated at 16°C for about 20-24 hours. PCR2 was typically run as a SYBR Green qPCR and stopped at a predetermined threshold to prevent over-amplification. Apart from the first purification, every purification step used Agencourt AMPure XP magnetic beads. Library amounts were measured by Qubit and library quality was assessed on a TapeStation, where the main peak was expected at around 650 bp. The pooled libraries were sequenced on an Illumina MiSeq using v2 2x251 paired-end kits, which usually yielded 1-2 million reads per sample. Each sample was pooled at 4 nM, and about 4.5-8% PhiX was included to help cluster recognition. Under the source paper's analysis protocol: V and J genes were assigned to Demultiplexor-processed FASTQ reads by Decombinator through tag matching, with a single base-pair mismatch being allowed. Collapsinator used UMIs to correct both sequencing errors and frequency errors arising from PCR heterogeneity. CDR3Translator translated TCRs and extracted CDR3s from the conserved cysteine to the FGXG phenylalanine, flagging non-productive sequences. Gini, Shannon entropy and inverse Simpson indices were computed after subsampling the repertoires to the same number of UMI-defined TCRs. Within the linear range, a power law was fitted to clonotype abundance distributions using maximum likelihood. For one naive CD8 sample, the pipeline and MIGEC produced similar UMI counts, unique TCR numbers and clonal distributions. One analysis removed from the naive repertoire any naive TCRs that were also present in any memory subset from the same donor. A set of 7,322 CMV-associated CDR3 sequences, compiled from VDJdb and a published dataset, was used to search the repertoires. The public reads were reanalyzed by TCRdb: fastp trimming at Q25, MiXCR alignment, in-frame beta chains only. Each entry merges the rows of one CDR3 protein and shows their most common DNA and genes. In this record, the V and J calls reflect TCRdb's handling and not the investigators' own analysis. This sample holds 140,000 to 150,000 distinct CDR3 sequences; approximately 17% were observed only once. The leading ten clones occupy approximately 0.15% of the sample.

The germline ends are 13 bases apart after V is trimmed by 5 bases and J by 3 bases. According to the germline V gene, CDR1 reads MDHEN and CDR2 reads SYDVKM. The CDR3 runs 15 amino acids, cysteine and phenylalanine included. Only CDR3 DNA is held: 45 bases, read in frame from base 1. This sequence was found in a human donor in good health. The sequence links TRBV28 to TRBJ2-2; TRBD1 is possibly the D segment (5 matching bases). Sample: naive CD4+ T cells from blood. The cell subset or site label corresponds to: naive T cells, CD45RA high CD27+. The CDR3 is CASSVQTVYTGELFF. The nucleotide sequence reads as follows: TGTGCCAGCAGTGTACAGACAGTTTACACCGGGGAGCTGTTTTTT.